One and the same sample provided the 14 T cell receptor beta chains below, sequenced in a study of CD8 T cells in Susac syndrome. Random-hexamer reverse transcription was applied to about 0.45 to 1 ug RNA. TCRdb re-analysed the immunoSEQ multiplex PCR reads in MiXCR, keeping a single row per CDR3 protein. Found here are 210,000 or so distinct CDR3 sequences, roughly 93% of them singletons; the top ten hold about 0.15%. The specimen sequenced was CD4+ T cells from PBMCs. The receptor set was obtained from a human donor with Susac syndrome.

This clonotype was detected only once. This chain joins TRBV20-1 and TRBJ1-1, with D perhaps TRBD1 (6 bases). CDR1 and CDR2 (germline): DFQATT, SNEGSKA (reference sequence). CDR3 length equals 15 residues. The V and J ends lost 6 bases and 4 bases respectively, with 21 bases between them. The CDR3 bases are TGCAGTGCCCCCAAGCTTGGGGGGCGAGGCACTGAAGCTTTCTTT. This codes for CSAPKLGGRGTEAFF.

The V gene is TRBV19, the J gene TRBJ1-4, with D hard to call. This CDR3 contains 15 residues. Germline CDR1 and CDR2: LNHDA and SQIVND (reference sequence). Trimming left V 5 bases short and J 4 bases short, with 14 bases between. This CDR3 reads CASSPRQPVNEKLFF. The CDR3 nucleotides read TGTGCCAGTAGTCCAAGACAACCAGTTAATGAAAAACTGTTTTTT.

This sequence joins TRBV6-5 and TRBJ2-3; 8 nucleotides agree with TRBD2. Germline V gene lookup returns CDR1 MNHEY and CDR2 SVGAGI. The V and J ends lost 6 bases and 4 bases, in that order; junction bases with no gene match: 9. CDR3 length: 15 amino acids. This chain's CDR3 is CASSRAGGGSDTQYF. For the CDR3, the DNA is TGTGCCAGCAGCCGGGCGGGGGGCGGATCAGATACGCAGTATTTT.

V and J are TRBV25-1 and TRBJ2-2; the match to TRBD1 covers 10 bases. Germline V CDR1 and CDR2: MGHDK, SYGVNS. This CDR3 is built from 16 residues. Trimming took 6 bases from V and 5 from J; bases not matched to a gene: 9. DNA for the CDR3: TGTGCCAGCAGGACTACCGGGACAGGGGATACCGGGGAGCTGTTTTTT. Translated, it gives CASRTTGTGDTGELFF.

This chain joins TRBV5-4 and TRBJ2-5; TRBD1 aligns across 7 bases. The CDR3 is 15 amino acids. CDR1 is SGHNT, CDR2 YYREEE, per germline (reference sequence). J gave up 1 base and V 0 bases, and 3 bases lay outside the gene matches. The CDR3 sequence is CASSLGRQGQETQYF. CDR3 DNA sequence: TGTGCCAGCAGCTTGGGCCGACAGGGCCAAGAGACCCAGTACTTC.

This sequence joins TRBV5-1 and TRBJ2-3; D ambiguous. V lost 4 bases and J lost 6, with 15 bases in between. Germline V CDR1 and CDR2: SGHRS, YFSETQ. This CDR3 spans 14 amino acids. CDR3 DNA sequence: TGCGCCAGCAGCCTGGGCACTAATCCCGATACGCAGTATTTT. As protein: CASSLGTNPDTQYF.

This clonotype has just a few counts. The V and J genes are TRBV5-4 and TRBJ1-3; maybe TRBD1 (6 bases). This CDR3 is 13 amino acids long. Germline V gene lookup returns CDR1 SGHNT and CDR2 YYREEE (reference sequence). V was pared by 5 bases and J by 3 bases, with 9 bases between. The CDR3 loop is CASSSDSGNTIYF. CDR3 nucleotide sequence: TGTGCCAGCAGTTCGGACAGTGGAAACACCATATATTTT.

This chain connects TRBV5-8 to TRBJ2-4, with D unresolved. V was cut by 4 bases and J by 8 bases, with 13 bases left in between. The germline CDR1 and CDR2 sequences are SGHTS and YDEGEE. The length of the CDR3 is 13 residues. The CDR3 loop is CASSPGPRDIQYF. The CDR3 DNA sequence: TGTGCCAGCAGCCCCGGCCCCCGGGACATTCAGTACTTC.

The chain is built from TRBV28 and TRBJ1-6, with D perhaps matching TRBD1 (5 bases). This CDR3 spans 15 amino acids. V was trimmed by 8 bases and J by 0 bases, leaving 11 bases between them. Germline V gives CDR1 MDHEN, CDR2 SYDVKM. CDR3 nucleotide sequence: TGTGCCAGCCGCCAGACAGTCTCCTATAATTCACCCCTCCACTTT. Protein sequence: CASRQTVSYNSPLHF.

The V gene is TRBV20-1, the J gene TRBJ2-3; D is possibly TRBD2 (5 bases). CDR1 and CDR2 from the germline V gene are DFQATT and SNEGSKA (reference sequence). Trimming left V 0 bases short and J 0 bases short, with 19 bases between. This CDR3 has 18 amino acids. The CDR3 protein is CSARDLSGTGSSTDTQYF. The DNA of the CDR3 is TGCAGTGCTAGAGATCTAAGCGGAACTGGGTCTAGCACAGATACGCAGTATTTT.

The rearrangement uses TRBV27 and TRBJ1-1; no definite D call. Germline V lookup: CDR1 MNHEY, CDR2 SMNVEV (reference sequence). The CDR3 runs to 13 residues. Trimming took off 8 bases at V and 1 base at J, with 11 bases between the two ends. The CDR3 bases are TGTGCCAGCTGTAGTTTTAGGAACACTGAAGCTTTCTTT. Encoded protein: CASCSFRNTEAFF.

The chain has TRBV18 and TRBJ2-3; no reliable D call. CDR3 length: 10 amino acids. The V and J ends lost 2 bases and 6 bases respectively, with 0 bases between them. The germline V gene encodes CDR1 KGHSH and CDR2 LQKENI. The CDR3 loop is CASSPDTQYF. CDR3 nucleotides: TGTGCCAGCTCACCAGATACGCAGTATTTT.

The chain is built from TRBV18 and TRBJ1-4; D gene uncertain. The CDR3 has 13 residues. Trimming shortened V by 3 bases and J by 6 bases, and 8 bases separated the two germline ends. Germline V gene data show CDR1 as KGHSH and CDR2 as LQKENI. CDR3 DNA: TGTGCCAGCTCACCTCGCACAGATGAAAAACTGTTTTTT. It specifies CASSPRTDEKLFF. The entire variable domain, with the rest obtained from reference TRBV18 and TRBJ1-4, is as follows: NAGVMQNPRHLVRRRGQEARLRCSPMKGHSHVYWYRQLPEEGLKFMVYLQKENIIDESGMPKERFSAEFPKEGPSILRIQQVVRGDSAAYFCASSPRTDEKLFFGSGTQLSVL.

The V gene is TRBV5-1, the J gene TRBJ1-5, with D perhaps matching TRBD1 (6 bases). CDR3 length: 14 amino acids. Trimming shortened V by 4 bases and J by 7 bases, and 15 bases separated the two germline ends. Germline V gene sequence: CDR1 SGHRS, CDR2 YFSETQ. CDR3 sequence reads: CASSPERGGQPQHF. CDR3 coding DNA: TGCGCCAGCAGCCCCGAGAGGGGGGGACAGCCCCAGCATTTT.